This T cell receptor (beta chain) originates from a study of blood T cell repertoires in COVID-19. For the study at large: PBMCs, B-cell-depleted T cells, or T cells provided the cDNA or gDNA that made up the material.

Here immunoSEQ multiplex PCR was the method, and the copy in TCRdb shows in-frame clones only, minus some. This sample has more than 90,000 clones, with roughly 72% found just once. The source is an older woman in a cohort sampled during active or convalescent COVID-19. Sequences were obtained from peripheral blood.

CDR3 DNA sequence: TGTGCCAGCAGCCAAGATAGGGAGCGGGGAAAGCAGTACTTC. This encodes CASSQDRERGKQYF. The gene calls are TRBV4-2 and TRBJ2-7, with TRBD2 identical over 7 bases. CDR3 length: 14 amino acids. J was trimmed by 8 bases and V by 0 bases; bases with no gene match: 7. Germline CDR1 LGHNA, CDR2 YNFKEQ.